This paragraph reports one TCR beta chain. After removal of 3 bases from V and 1 base from J, the junction contained 7 bases not matched to a gene. The CDR3 contains 17 residues. Germline assignment: CDR1 SGDLS and CDR2 YYNGEE. These data come from a study of control samples from healthy donors and cancer patients. Repertoires were generated with immunoSEQ multiplex PCR, while TCRdb's copy carries only in-frame clones and drops some. The sample carries roughly 100,000 clones, about 90% recorded once. This receptor was obtained from a woman younger than 30 in good health. The chain is built from TRBV9 and TRBJ2-3; 11 bases map to TRBD1. Sequences were obtained from blood. The CDR3 is CASSATGQGARTDTQYF. The CDR3, as DNA: TGTGCCAGCAGCGCAACAGGACAGGGGGCGCGCACAGATACGCAGTATTTT.